The 30 T cell receptor beta chains below come from one sample, sequenced in a study of shared clonotypes between healthy human individuals. Sequencing used immunoSEQ multiplex PCR; TCRdb keeps in-frame clones, though not all of them. The sample has roughly 650,000 clones, 90% to 97% seen once. Naive CD8 cells lacked CD45RO, underwent positive selection for CCR7 and left out terminally differentiated effector memory CD45RA+ cells. Sequenced: naive CD8+ T cells sorted from blood. These TCRs come from a woman aged 25 to 39 in good health.

The CDR3 is CASSLDSGVNGYTF. In nucleotides, the CDR3 is TGTGCCAGCAGCTTAGATTCCGGGGTTAATGGCTACACCTTC. The genes are TRBV7-9 and TRBJ1-2; D ambiguous. Per the germline V gene, CDR1 is SEHNR and CDR2 is FQNEAQ (reference sequence). This CDR3 region has 14 residues. V was pared by 1 base and J by 6 bases, with 12 bases between.

The sample holds one count of this clone. The gene calls are TRBV14 and TRBJ2-3; no clear D. CDR3 length: 14 residues. The germline V gene has CDR1 SGHDN and CDR2 FVKESK. The V and J ends lost 2 bases and 7 bases respectively, with 13 bases between them. CDR3 sequence reads: CASSQNEEGNTQYF. DNA for the CDR3: TGTGCCAGCAGCCAAAACGAGGAAGGAAATACGCAGTATTTT.

The rearrangement joins TRBV6-5 to TRBJ2-2, with 10 positions matching TRBD2. The junction had 6 bases not matched to a gene; V was cut back by 2 bases and J by 9 bases. Germline V gene lookup returns CDR1 MNHEY and CDR2 SVGAGI. The CDR3 runs to 15 residues. The CDR3 loop reads CASSYVASGSRELFF. CDR3 DNA sequence: TGTGCCAGCAGTTACGTGGCTAGCGGGAGCAGGGAGCTGTTTTTT.

The chain joins TRBV9 to TRBJ2-7; 8 bases agree with TRBD1. The CDR3 is made up of 17 amino acids. Per germline, CDR1 SGDLS and CDR2 YYNGEE. The J segment lost 7 bases and the V segment lost 3 bases, leaving 18 bases of the junction unmatched. The CDR3 protein is CASSEGSRDRPRFEQYF. The CDR3 DNA reads as TGTGCCAGCAGCGAAGGTTCCCGGGACAGGCCCCGATTTGAGCAGTACTTC.

This sequence joins TRBV12-1 and TRBJ1-5; the D segment call TRBD1 is taken from the table without a DNA check. TRBV12-1 is described as a pseudogene. The CDR3 length is 14 residues. CDR3: CASRSTGVGQPQHF. The CDR3 nucleotides read TGTGCCAGCAGATCCACAGGGGTAGGTCAGCCCCAGCATTTT.

The V call is TRBV6-1, the J call TRBJ2-7, with D unresolved. The CDR3 consists of 11 residues. V lost 5 bases to trimming and J lost 3 bases, with 5 bases between them. The germline gives CDR1 MNHNS, CDR2 SASEGT. CDR3 region: CASSSLYEQYF. As DNA, the CDR3 is TGTGCCAGCAGTAGCCTCTACGAGCAGTACTTC.

This clone was recorded only once. The chain employs TRBV14 and TRBJ1-4; TRBD1 matches 10 bases. The ends lost 2 bases at V and 0 bases at J; junction bases unmatched: 9. CDR1 is SGHDN and CDR2 is FVKESK in the germline V gene. The CDR3 spans 19 residues. The CDR3 nucleotides read TGTGCCAGCAGCCAACTCGGGACAGGGGACGAAGCAACTAATGAAAAACTGTTTTTT. It yields the protein CASSQLGTGDEATNEKLFF.

This clone was seen once. The chain joins TRBV30 to TRBJ1-2; the match to TRBD1 covers 7 bases. V lost 5 bases to trimming and J lost 2 bases; unmatched junction nucleotides: 5. The germline V gene encodes CDR1 GTSNPN and CDR2 SVGIG (reference sequence). The CDR3 is 13 residues long. CDR3 sequence (DNA): TGTGCCTGGTATGACAGGGCCAACTATGGCTACACCTTC. Residues: CAWYDRANYGYTF.

The chain links TRBV10-2 to TRBJ2-7, with TRBD1 identical over 10 bases. The V gene end was trimmed by 8 bases and the J gene end by 0 bases; junction bases not matched to a gene: 7. The CDR3 is 15 residues long. CDR1 and CDR2 (germline): WSHSY, SAAADI. CDR3 in DNA: TGCGCCAGCGGGGACAGGGGTGGCAGCTCCTACGAGCAGTACTTC. Protein sequence: CASGDRGGSSYEQYF.

This clone was seen only once. This rearrangement joins TRBV6-1 to TRBJ1-2, with TRBD1 as a possible D gene (5 bases). From germline, CDR1 is MNHNS and CDR2 SASEGT. Trimming pared 0 bases from V and 8 bases from J, leaving 13 bases between. There are 14 residues in the CDR3. CDR3 nucleotide sequence: TGTGCCAGCAGTGAAGCAGGCGGGGGGAACGGCTACACCTTC. It translates to CASSEAGGGNGYTF.

The chain carries TRBV5-6 and TRBJ1-2; D is undetermined. V was clipped by 1 base and J by 8 bases, with 12 bases between them. Germline V gene sequence: CDR1 SGHDT, CDR2 YYEEEE. CDR3 length: 13 residues. CDR3 protein: CASSLTRFWGYTF. The CDR3 DNA is TGTGCCAGCAGCTTGACACGGTTCTGGGGCTACACCTTC. Filled out from reference TRBV5-6 and TRBJ1-2, the complete variable domain reads DAGVTQSPTHLIKTRGQQVTLRCSPKSGHDTVSWYQQALGQGPQFIFQYYEEEERQRGNFPDRFSGHQFPNYSSELNVNALLLGDSALYLCASSLTRFWGYTFGSGTRLTVV.

The genes are TRBV7-9 and TRBJ2-2; no firm D call. The CDR3 contains 15 residues. Germline V gene lookup returns CDR1 SEHNR and CDR2 FQNEAQ (reference sequence). V was clipped by 5 bases and J by 5 bases, with 15 bases between them. Here the CDR3 reads CASSHLWEGTGELFF. In DNA form, the CDR3 reads TGTGCCAGCAGCCACCTCTGGGAAGGGACCGGGGAGCTGTTTTTT.

The chain joins TRBV2 to TRBJ1-1; D might be TRBD1 (6 bases). The germline V and J ends were trimmed by 7 bases and 5 bases, with 17 bases remaining between them. Germline V lookup: CDR1 SNHLY, CDR2 FYNNEI. There are 14 residues in the CDR3. CDR3 in DNA: TGTGCCAGCAAAGTCGGGGGCGAGGAAACTGAAGCTTTCTTT. Encoded protein: CASKVGGEETEAFF.

This clone has just one count. V and J are TRBV11-2 and TRBJ2-5, with D maybe TRBD2 (5 bases). Between the trimmed V and J ends, which lost 1 base and 4 bases, there was a span of 13 bases. The CDR3 consists of 15 residues. Germline lookup yields CDR1 SGHAT and CDR2 FQNNGV. The CDR3 is CASSLVGAGVETQYF. As DNA, the CDR3 is TGTGCCAGCAGCTTAGTGGGAGCCGGGGTAGAGACCCAGTACTTC.

This chain connects TRBV19 to TRBJ1-2; D is unresolved. The CDR3 is 15 residues long. V was cut by 5 bases and J by 6 bases, with 19 bases left in between. CDR1 LNHDA and CDR2 SQIVND come from the germline V gene (reference sequence). DNA for the CDR3: TGTGCCAGTAGTCCCCGGGAGGTGTCGGGTGATGGCTACACCTTC. It encodes CASSPREVSGDGYTF.

The V call is TRBV29-1, the J call TRBJ1-2, with D maybe TRBD1 (6 bases). This CDR3 is 13 amino acids long. CDR1 is SQVTM and CDR2 is ANQGSEA in the germline V gene. The V and J ends lost 5 bases and 3 bases respectively, with 13 bases between them. The CDR3 reads CSVIAGVDYGYTF. As DNA, the CDR3 is TGCAGCGTTATCGCAGGGGTTGACTATGGCTACACCTTC.

This clone has only a few counts. The genes are TRBV9 and TRBJ2-3, with 13 positions matching TRBD2. Trimming took 2 bases from V and 5 from J; bases not matched to a gene: 5. Germline V gene lookup returns CDR1 SGDLS and CDR2 YYNGEE. The CDR3 runs 16 residues. The CDR3 loop is CASSVTSGRLGDTQYF. The CDR3 nucleotides are TGTGCCAGCAGCGTGACTAGCGGGAGGCTGGGAGATACGCAGTATTTT.

This chain joins TRBV29-1 and TRBJ2-7; 8 bases are a match to TRBD2. CDR1 is SQVTM, CDR2 ANQGSEA, per germline. The CDR3 loop spans 15 amino acids. The V segment lost 0 bases and the J segment 2 bases; nucleotides outside the gene matches: 6. The CDR3 region has the DNA TGCAGCGTTGAAGAGAGCGGGAGTTGGCCCTACGAGCAGTACTTC. Its protein is CSVEESGSWPYEQYF.

V and J are TRBV20-1 and TRBJ1-2, with D uncertain. Germline assignment: CDR1 DFQATT and CDR2 SNEGSKA (reference sequence). Trimming shortened V by 0 bases and J by 8 bases, and 7 bases separated the two germline ends. This CDR3 has 11 residues. The CDR3 protein is CSARDPEGYTF. The CDR3, as DNA: TGCAGTGCTAGAGATCCAGAGGGCTACACCTTC.

The chain joins TRBV2 to TRBJ1-4; 7 nucleotides line up with TRBD1. Trimming took 0 bases from V and 5 from J; bases not matched to a gene: 9. In germline, CDR1 is SNHLY, CDR2 FYNNEI. The CDR3 covers 17 residues. The CDR3 loop reads CASSEAIPGTENEKLFF. CDR3 coding DNA: TGTGCCAGCAGTGAAGCGATTCCCGGGACAGAGAATGAAAAACTGTTTTTT.

This chain joins TRBV2 and TRBJ2-7, with 10 positions matching TRBD1. The CDR3 has 13 residues. In germline, CDR1 is SNHLY, CDR2 FYNNEI. J lost 3 bases, V lost 8 bases, and 4 bases had no gene match. Here the CDR3 reads CASGDRGVYEQYF. The CDR3 DNA sequence: TGTGCCAGCGGGGACAGGGGAGTCTACGAGCAGTACTTC.

This chain uses TRBV16 with TRBJ1-1, with TRBD1 matching over 8 bases. Germline CDR1 reads KGHSY; CDR2 reads FQNENV. After removal of 1 base from V and 1 base from J, the junction contained 5 bases not matched to a gene. The length of the CDR3 is 16 residues. This CDR3 is CASSQLAGGTNTEAFF. The CDR3 DNA sequence: TGTGCCAGCAGCCAATTGGCAGGGGGCACGAACACTGAAGCTTTCTTT.

This chain links TRBV27 with TRBJ1-3, with a tentative D call TRBD1 (5 bases). Trimming left V 6 bases short and J 0 bases short, with 12 bases between. CDR3 size: 15 residues. Germline CDR1 is MNHEY and CDR2 is SMNVEV (reference sequence). CDR3 nucleotides: TGTGCCAGCAGAAAGGGACGGAGCTCTGGAAACACCATATATTTT. Translating gives CASRKGRSSGNTIYF.

The chain uses TRBV7-9 and TRBJ1-4, with a tentative D call TRBD1 (5 bases). CDR1 and CDR2 (germline): SEHNR, FQNEAQ (reference sequence). Trimming took 3 bases from V and 8 from J, leaving 10 bases between them. This CDR3 is 13 amino acids long. CDR3 protein: CASSLGPTEKLFF. DNA for the CDR3: TGTGCCAGCAGCTTGGGACCGACGGAAAAACTGTTTTTT.

The chain has TRBV27 and TRBJ1-1; maybe TRBD1 (5 bases). V was clipped by 3 bases and J by 7 bases, with 12 bases between them. The CDR3 is 13 residues long. Germline-derived CDR1 and CDR2 are MNHEY and SMNVEV (reference sequence). The CDR3 reads CASSFIRGLEAFF. The CDR3 DNA reads as TGTGCCAGCAGTTTTATCCGGGGCCTTGAAGCTTTCTTT.

This clone showed up just once. J is TRBJ2-4 and V is TRBV19, with D hard to call. Germline-derived CDR1 and CDR2 are LNHDA and SQIVND (reference sequence). The CDR3 consists of 12 residues. V was pared by 5 bases and J by 0 bases, with 2 bases between. The CDR3: CASSPAKNIQYF. The CDR3 DNA reads TGTGCCAGTAGTCCAGCCAAAAACATTCAGTACTTC.

As to this clone: Other DNA sequences within the sample encode an identical CDR3. This chain joins TRBV7-9 and TRBJ2-2; unclear D gene. The CDR3 contains 13 residues. V dropped 3 bases and J dropped 6 bases, with 8 bases sitting between them. Germline CDR1 and CDR2: SEHNR and FQNEAQ (reference sequence). The CDR3 loop is CASSFGPAGELFF. The DNA of the CDR3 is TGTGCCAGCAGCTTCGGTCCGGCCGGGGAGCTGTTTTTT.

The chain joins TRBV27 to TRBJ2-7; 10 bases are shared with TRBD2. V lost 8 bases to trimming and J lost 6 bases; unmatched junction nucleotides: 7. The V gene's germline CDR1 is MNHEY and CDR2 SMNVEV (reference sequence). CDR3 length equals 13 residues. The CDR3: CASGLAGEVEQYF. The DNA of the CDR3 is TGTGCCAGCGGGCTAGCGGGAGAGGTCGAGCAGTACTTC.

The chain joins TRBV2 to TRBJ1-2; 7 bases align to TRBD1. V lost 6 bases, J lost 3 bases, and 16 bases stayed unmatched. The CDR3 is made up of 17 amino acids. Germline lookup yields CDR1 SNHLY and CDR2 FYNNEI. The CDR3 sequence is CASRMSSLQGLYYGYTF. CDR3 in DNA: TGTGCCAGCAGGATGTCTTCGTTACAGGGGCTTTACTATGGCTACACCTTC.

The gene calls are TRBV7-2 and TRBJ2-3, with 7 bases fitting TRBD2. This CDR3 spans 16 amino acids. Trimming at V came to 4 bases and at J to 5 bases, leaving 12 bases not matched to a gene. CDR1 is SGHTA, CDR2 FQGNSA, per germline. The CDR3 nucleotides read TGTGCCAGCAGCTGGTGGGTAGCGGGCGTAAGAGATACGCAGTATTTT. Residues: CASSWWVAGVRDTQYF.